The 25 T cell receptor beta chains below all came from one sample that was sequenced in a study of shared clonotypes between healthy human individuals. Selected positively for CCR7 and CD45RO-negative, naive CD8 cells excluded terminally differentiated effector memory CD45RA+ cells. The data were produced by immunoSEQ multiplex PCR, yet TCRdb's version contains in-frame clones alone and is incomplete. The sample contains a few million clones, around 95% of which appear only once. The sample consisted of naive CD8+ T cells from PBMCs. The receptors come from a man in his late teens or twenties in good health. Some clones in this sample may be carry-over from other donors' samples.

The J gene is TRBJ2-5, the V gene TRBV11-3; tentative D call: TRBD1 (6 bases). This CDR3 has 14 residues. Trimming shortened V by 2 bases and J by 2 bases, and 9 bases separated the two germline ends. Germline V gives CDR1 SGHNT, CDR2 YENEEA. The CDR3 nucleotides are TGTGCCAGCAGCTTAACAGGGCGGCAAGAGACCCAGTACTTC. As protein: CASSLTGRQETQYF.

The chain recombines TRBV7-8 with TRBJ1-1; 10 bases agree with TRBD1. Germline V gene lookup returns CDR1 SGHVS and CDR2 FQNEAQ. The length of the CDR3 is 17 residues. Trimming took 3 bases from V and 4 from J; bases not matched to a gene: 11. CDR3: CASSFAGTGDWSTEAFF. The CDR3 DNA is TGTGCCAGCAGCTTTGCCGGGACAGGGGATTGGAGCACTGAAGCTTTCTTT.

The V and J genes are TRBV7-8 and TRBJ1-2; D is perhaps TRBD1 (6 bases). V lost 6 bases, J lost 0 bases, and 26 bases lay in between. Germline V gene sequence: CDR1 SGHVS, CDR2 FQNEAQ. The CDR3 consists of 19 residues. The CDR3 spells CASRVNPRQEGEANYGYTF. CDR3 in DNA: TGTGCCAGCAGGGTGAATCCCCGACAGGAAGGGGAAGCTAACTATGGCTACACCTTC.

The chain couples TRBV19 to TRBJ2-1; 7 bases line up with TRBD2. Germline CDR1 and CDR2: LNHDA and SQIVND (reference sequence). This CDR3 comprises 14 residues. The junction had 8 bases not matched to a gene; V was cut back by 4 bases and J by 8 bases. This CDR3 is CASSNREALYEQFF. CDR3 DNA sequence: TGTGCCAGTAGTAACCGGGAGGCGCTGTATGAGCAGTTCTTC.

CDR3 sequence reads: CASTYSSARRGYNEQFF. The CDR3 DNA reads TGCGCCAGCACCTATAGTAGCGCCCGAAGGGGATACAATGAGCAGTTCTTC. The gene calls are TRBV5-1 and TRBJ2-1; D is possibly TRBD1 or TRBD2 (5 bases each). Per germline, CDR1 SGHRS and CDR2 YFSETQ. The CDR3 totals 17 residues. Trimming stripped 6 bases from V and 4 bases from J, with 23 bases between.

This clone was counted once. The gene calls are TRBV18 and TRBJ2-7; possible D gene TRBD2, 5 bases. CDR1 KGHSH and CDR2 LQKENI come from the germline V gene. CDR3 length: 15 amino acids. V was shortened by 3 bases and J by 2 bases, with 14 bases between the two germline ends. In DNA form, the CDR3 reads TGTGCCAGCTCACCTCGCCAGTGGGGAGCCTACGAGCAGTACTTC. This translates into CASSPRQWGAYEQYF.

The chain joins TRBV4-3 to TRBJ2-7; 9 nucleotides align to TRBD1. This CDR3 is built from 14 residues. J gave up 6 bases and V 5 bases, and 8 bases lay outside the gene matches. Germline V gene sequence: CDR1 LGHNA, CDR2 YSLEER. DNA for the CDR3: TGCGCCAGCAGCTTCCGACAGGGGGTGGGCGAGCAGTACTTC. Translated: CASSFRQGVGEQYF.

This chain uses TRBV4-2 with TRBJ1-2, with D possibly matching TRBD1 (5 bases). The CDR3 runs 15 residues. Per germline, CDR1 LGHNA and CDR2 YNFKEQ. Trimming took 0 bases from V and 4 from J, leaving 12 bases between them. The CDR3 DNA reads TGTGCCAGCAGCCAAGATTCTCGAGACAGCTATGGCTACACCTTC. It is translated as CASSQDSRDSYGYTF.

A remark on this clone: Other DNA sequences in the same sample also yield this CDR3. The V call is TRBV6-6, the J call TRBJ2-7, with D hard to call. V lost 8 bases and J 3 bases, leaving 5 bases between the germline ends. Germline CDR1 is MNHNY and CDR2 is SVGAGI (reference sequence). The CDR3 is made up of 10 amino acids. The CDR3 DNA reads TGTGCCAGCTCCGACTACGAGCAGTACTTC. Residues: CASSDYEQYF.

V gene TRBV19 combines with J gene TRBJ1-1; no definite D call. The CDR3 runs 17 residues. Germline V lookup: CDR1 LNHDA, CDR2 SQIVND (reference sequence). V lost 7 bases and J 7 bases, leaving 28 bases between the germline ends. The DNA for the CDR3 is TGTGCCAGTACTCCTGGAGAGGGCCGAAGTTATCGTGGTGAAGCTTTCTTT. It translates to CASTPGEGRSYRGEAFF.

The chain links TRBV27 to TRBJ2-5; 11 bases fit TRBD2. The CDR3 loop spans 17 amino acids. V gave up 6 bases and J gave up 5 bases; unmatched junction bases: 14. The germline CDR1 and CDR2 sequences are MNHEY and SMNVEV (reference sequence). The CDR3: CASSTLKIAGGPETQYF. CDR3 DNA sequence: TGTGCCAGCAGCACCCTGAAGATAGCGGGAGGGCCGGAGACCCAGTACTTC.

The chain is built from TRBV4-1 and TRBJ2-2; 8 nucleotides match TRBD2. Germline lookup yields CDR1 MGHRA and CDR2 YSYEKL. The CDR3 totals 17 residues. V trimming: 4 bases; J trimming: 5 bases; junction bases outside the gene matches: 12. This CDR3 is CASSLKPGGPGTGELFF. The CDR3 DNA reads as TGCGCCAGCAGCCTCAAACCGGGAGGGCCGGGGACCGGGGAGCTGTTTTTT.

V and J are TRBV4-3 and TRBJ2-7; 7 bases match TRBD2. Germline CDR1 reads LGHNA; CDR2 reads YSLEER. V was clipped by 5 bases and J by 3 bases; unmatched bases: 10. The CDR3 extends over 15 amino acids. The CDR3 nucleotides read TGCGCCAGCAGCGCTTATTCCGGGACTAACTACGAGCAGTACTTC. Its protein is CASSAYSGTNYEQYF.

V gene TRBV27 combines with J gene TRBJ2-7; D might be TRBD1 or TRBD2, each matching 6 bases. This CDR3 is 13 amino acids long. V lost 8 bases and J 2 bases, leaving 13 bases between the germline ends. The germline V gene encodes CDR1 MNHEY and CDR2 SMNVEV (reference sequence). This CDR3 is CASHGGGAYEQYF. The CDR3, as DNA: TGTGCCAGCCACGGGGGCGGAGCCTACGAGCAGTACTTC.

J is TRBJ2-1 and V is TRBV13; 9 bases fit TRBD2. The CDR3 contains 15 residues. J lost 8 bases, V lost 4 bases, and 9 bases had no gene match. Looked up from germline, CDR1 is PRHDT and CDR2 is FYEKMQ (reference sequence). CDR3 residues: CASSSRREGGDEQFF. CDR3 sequence (DNA): TGTGCCAGCAGCTCAAGGCGGGAGGGTGGGGATGAGCAGTTCTTC.

With respect to this clone: At one of its ends the junction is not consistent with the germline gene, which may arise from a read error. The J gene is TRBJ2-3, the V gene TRBV13, with TRBD2 matching over 8 bases. CDR1 is PRHDT, CDR2 FYEKMQ, per germline (reference sequence). The CDR3 has 16 residues. CDR3 amino acids: CASSLGREGRTDTQYF. The CDR3, as DNA: TGTGCCAGCAGCTTAGGCCGGGAGGGCCGCACGGATACGCAGTATTTT.

The V call is TRBV27, the J call TRBJ2-7; 7 bases map to TRBD1. V lost 5 bases and J lost 3; bases outside the gene matches: 7. Per germline, CDR1 MNHEY and CDR2 SMNVEV (reference sequence). CDR3 length: 14 amino acids. This chain's CDR3 is CASSIRQGYYEQYF. DNA for the CDR3: TGTGCCAGCAGTATCCGACAGGGTTACTACGAGCAGTACTTC.

This rearrangement joins TRBV9 to TRBJ2-1, with 7 bases aligning to TRBD1. From germline, CDR1 is SGDLS and CDR2 YYNGEE. V was pared by 5 bases and J by 10 bases, with 15 bases of the junction left unmatched. This CDR3 has 15 amino acids. The CDR3 reads CASSRDSSTMKEQFF. CDR3 bases: TGTGCCAGCAGTCGGGACAGTAGTACAATGAAAGAGCAGTTCTTC.

CDR3 in amino acids: CASSVAVGSMADTQYF. In DNA, the CDR3 is TGTGCCAGCAGCGTAGCAGTCGGCTCGATGGCAGATACGCAGTATTTT. The V gene is TRBV9, the J gene TRBJ2-3; D gene ambiguous. Trimming removed 0 bases at V and 4 bases at J, with 15 bases between. From germline, CDR1 is SGDLS and CDR2 YYNGEE. This CDR3 has 16 residues.

This clone has only one observation. This sample also contains other DNA sequences that code for the same CDR3. The rearrangement uses TRBV9 and TRBJ2-3, with a tentative D call TRBD2 (5 bases). The germline V gene has CDR1 SGDLS and CDR2 YYNGEE. This CDR3 spans 13 amino acids. The ends were cut back, 0 bases at V and 5 bases at J, with 7 bases in the middle. The CDR3, as DNA: TGTGCCAGCAGCGTAGTCGGGAAAGATACGCAGTATTTT. Translation gives CASSVVGKDTQYF.

This sequence joins TRBV27 and TRBJ2-1; no clear D gene. This CDR3 is built from 14 residues. V was pared by 4 bases and J by 8 bases, with 15 bases between. Germline CDR1 MNHEY, CDR2 SMNVEV (reference sequence). The CDR3 DNA sequence: TGTGCCAGCAGTTCTAACTTGGCTCGCGATGAGCAGTTCTTC. Protein sequence: CASSSNLARDEQFF.

The J gene is TRBJ2-1, the V gene TRBV9; 9 bases are a match to TRBD2. The junction had 10 bases not matched to a gene; V was cut back by 3 bases and J by 6 bases. The length of the CDR3 is 16 residues. Germline values: CDR1 SGDLS, CDR2 YYNGEE. CDR3 coding DNA: TGTGCCAGCAGCGAGGATCCAGCGGGAGGTCTCAATGAGCAGTTCTTC. Amino acids: CASSEDPAGGLNEQFF.

This chain joins TRBV7-8 and TRBJ2-7; no definite D call. CDR3 length equals 15 residues. Deletions cut 1 base from V and 6 bases from J, with 16 bases between. The germline gives CDR1 SGHVS, CDR2 FQNEAQ. The CDR3 spells CASSLGIAPLSEQYF. The CDR3 DNA reads as TGTGCCAGCAGCTTAGGAATAGCCCCATTGAGCGAGCAGTACTTC.

Comments on this clone: Other nucleotide sequences in the sample specify the same CDR3. CDR3 sequence (DNA): TGTGCCAGCAGCTTAGGGACTAGCGGATACAATGAGCAGTTCTTC. It encodes CASSLGTSGYNEQFF. The J gene is TRBJ2-1, the V gene TRBV5-6; 11 bases line up with TRBD2. V lost 2 bases, J lost 4 bases, and 2 bases stayed unmatched. Germline lookup yields CDR1 SGHDT and CDR2 YYEEEE. This CDR3 contains 15 residues.

J is TRBJ2-3 and V is TRBV7-2; D may be TRBD1 or TRBD2 (5 bases each). The CDR3 runs to 15 residues. The germline V and J ends were trimmed by 7 bases and 5 bases, with 19 bases remaining between them. Looked up from germline, CDR1 is SGHTA and CDR2 is FQGNSA. CDR3 in amino acids: CASKLLRDARDTQYF. CDR3 nucleotide sequence: TGTGCCAGCAAACTACTCCGGGACGCCAGAGATACGCAGTATTTT.